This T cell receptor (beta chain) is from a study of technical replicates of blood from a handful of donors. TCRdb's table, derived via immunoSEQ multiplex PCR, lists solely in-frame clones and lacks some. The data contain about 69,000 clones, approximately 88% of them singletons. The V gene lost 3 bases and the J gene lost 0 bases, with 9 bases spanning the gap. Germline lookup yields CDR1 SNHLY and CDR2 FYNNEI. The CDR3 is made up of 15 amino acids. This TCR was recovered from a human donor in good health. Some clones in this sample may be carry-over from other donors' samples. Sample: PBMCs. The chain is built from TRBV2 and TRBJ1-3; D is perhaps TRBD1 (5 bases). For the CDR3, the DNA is TGTGCCAGCAGTGATGAGGGACTCTCTGGAAACACCATATATTTT. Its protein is CASSDEGLSGNTIYF.